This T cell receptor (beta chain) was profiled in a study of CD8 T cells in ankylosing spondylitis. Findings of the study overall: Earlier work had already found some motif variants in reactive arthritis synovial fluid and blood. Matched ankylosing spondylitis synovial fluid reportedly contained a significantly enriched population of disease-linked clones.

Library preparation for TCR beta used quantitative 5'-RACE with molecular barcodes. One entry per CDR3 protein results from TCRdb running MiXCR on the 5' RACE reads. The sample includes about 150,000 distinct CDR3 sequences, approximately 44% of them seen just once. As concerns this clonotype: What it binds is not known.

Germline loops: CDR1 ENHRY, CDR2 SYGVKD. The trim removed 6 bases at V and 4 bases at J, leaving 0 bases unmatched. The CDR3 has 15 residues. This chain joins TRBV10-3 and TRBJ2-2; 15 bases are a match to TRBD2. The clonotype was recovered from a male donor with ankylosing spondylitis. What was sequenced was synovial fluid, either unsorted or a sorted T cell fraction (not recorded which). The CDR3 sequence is CAIRGLAGGTGELFF. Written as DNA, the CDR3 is TGTGCCATCAGGGGACTAGCGGGAGGCACCGGGGAGCTGTTTTTT.